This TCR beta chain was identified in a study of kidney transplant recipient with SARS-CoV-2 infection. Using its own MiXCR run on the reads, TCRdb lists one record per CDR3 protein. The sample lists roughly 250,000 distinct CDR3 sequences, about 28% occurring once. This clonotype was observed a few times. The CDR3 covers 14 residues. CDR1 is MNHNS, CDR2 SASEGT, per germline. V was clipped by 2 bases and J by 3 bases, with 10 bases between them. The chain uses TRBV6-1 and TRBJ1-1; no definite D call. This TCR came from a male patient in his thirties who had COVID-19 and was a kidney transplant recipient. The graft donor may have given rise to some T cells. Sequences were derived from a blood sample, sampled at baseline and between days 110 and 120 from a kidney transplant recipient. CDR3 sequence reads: CASSESGVDTEAFF. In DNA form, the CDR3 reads TGTGCCAGCAGTGAATCCGGGGTGGACACTGAAGCTTTCTTT.